The 26 T cell receptor beta chains listed next were all sequenced from one sample in a study of STAT5B mutations in CD4+ large granular lymphocyte leukemia. Sequencing was performed with immunoSEQ multiplex PCR; in TCRdb, only in-frame clones are kept and a portion is missing. The sample holds 30,000 to 40,000 clones, approximately 89% seen once. Sequencing was performed on CD4+ T cells from blood buffy coats. Receptor source: a human donor in good health.

The chain couples TRBV18 to TRBJ2-4; D assignment may be TRBD1 or TRBD2 (5 bases each). The V and J ends lost 3 bases and 9 bases respectively, with 21 bases between them. The CDR3 totals 16 residues. The germline V gene has CDR1 KGHSH and CDR2 LQKENI. Here the CDR3 DNA reads TGTGCCAGCTCACCGATTGCAGTAGGGGATGGGGGCATTCAGTACTTC. This gives the protein CASSPIAVGDGGIQYF.

CDR3 DNA: TGCGCCAGCAGCCAGAGCCGGACTAGCGGGAGTGAGAATGAGCAGTTCTTC. Translation gives CASSQSRTSGSENEQFF. This sequence joins TRBV4-1 and TRBJ2-1, with 13 nucleotides matching TRBD2. The CDR3 runs 17 residues. CDR1 MGHRA and CDR2 YSYEKL come from the germline V gene. V trimming: 3 bases; J trimming: 7 bases; junction bases outside the gene matches: 9.

Comments on this clone: An end of the junction differs from the germline gene, which may be a read error. This rearrangement joins TRBV6-1 to TRBJ1-1, with a weak D call TRBD1 (5 bases). Per the germline V gene, CDR1 is MNHNS and CDR2 is SASEGT. The length of the CDR3 is 13 residues. The CDR3 DNA reads TGTGCCAGCAGGGAAGGGGAAAACACTGAAGCTTTCTTT. As protein: CASREGENTEAFF.

Here the CDR3 reads CASRISSYEQYF. The CDR3 DNA follows: TGTGCCAGCAGGATCAGCTCCTACGAGCAGTACTTC. The V and J genes are TRBV6-1 and TRBJ2-7, with D unresolved. The V end was cut by 6 bases, the J end by 0 bases, with 6 bases between. This CDR3 is 12 amino acids long. Germline V gene sequence: CDR1 MNHNS, CDR2 SASEGT.

This chain uses TRBV9 with TRBJ1-4; 7 nucleotides align to TRBD1. Trimming cost V 2 bases and J 4 bases; bases outside gene matches: 2. The length of the CDR3 is 14 residues. Germline-derived CDR1 and CDR2 are SGDLS and YYNGEE. The CDR3 sequence: CASSVTGDNEKLFF. DNA for the CDR3: TGTGCCAGCAGCGTCACAGGGGATAATGAAAAACTGTTTTTT.

The gene calls are TRBV23-1 and TRBJ2-7; the D is unclear. TRBV23-1 is treated as an ORF (open reading frame) with a function not yet certain. The CDR3 loop spans 11 amino acids. Trimming stripped 7 bases from V and 4 bases from J, with 8 bases between. This CDR3 is CASTKDYEQYF. The DNA of the CDR3 is TGCGCCAGCACTAAGGATTACGAGCAGTACTTC.

The chain recombines TRBV27 with TRBJ2-1; 9 nucleotides align to TRBD2. The CDR3 has 15 amino acids. CDR1 MNHEY and CDR2 SMNVEV come from the germline V gene (reference sequence). The ends lost 4 bases at V and 4 bases at J; junction bases unmatched: 5. The chain's CDR3 is CASSWAAGGYNEQFF. The CDR3 nucleotides are TGTGCCAGCAGTTGGGCCGCGGGGGGGTACAATGAGCAGTTCTTC.

V gene TRBV5-4 combines with J gene TRBJ2-3; D is ambiguous. Germline CDR1 SGHNT, CDR2 YYREEE (reference sequence). The CDR3 is 13 amino acids. Trimming stripped 0 bases from V and 3 bases from J, with 5 bases between. CDR3 DNA: TGTGCCAGCAGCTTGGGACAAACAGATACGCAGTATTTT. Amino acid sequence: CASSLGQTDTQYF.

This clone has just a few counts. The chain recombines TRBV27 with TRBJ2-7, with 7 bases fitting TRBD1. After removal of 7 bases from V and 3 bases from J, the junction contained 9 bases not matched to a gene. Germline V CDR1 and CDR2: MNHEY, SMNVEV (reference sequence). The CDR3 spans 14 residues. The CDR3 DNA reads TGTGCCAGCACCCGAGCCCCAGGGGGCTACGAGCAGTACTTC. This translates into CASTRAPGGYEQYF.

This chain uses TRBV6-6 with TRBJ1-5; no reliable D call. Trimming took 7 bases from V and 2 from J, leaving 9 bases between them. The CDR3 loop spans 13 amino acids. Looked up from germline, CDR1 is MNHNY and CDR2 is SVGAGI (reference sequence). The CDR3 here is CASKPWGNQPQHF. CDR3 sequence (DNA): TGTGCCAGCAAACCGTGGGGCAATCAGCCCCAGCATTTT.

CDR3 sequence reads: CASSPSQGVSSYEQYF. The DNA of the CDR3 is TGTGCCAGCAGCCCCTCACAGGGGGTTTCATCCTACGAGCAGTACTTC. The chain combines TRBV7-2 with TRBJ2-5; 8 nucleotides match TRBD1. The J call could be wrong; TRBJ2-7 is a better fit for the DNA end. This CDR3 region has 16 residues. Germline-derived CDR1 and CDR2 are SGHTA and FQGNSA.

The V call is TRBV18, the J call TRBJ1-1, with TRBD1 as a possible D gene (6 bases). With 6 bases removed from V and 4 bases from J, the gap between germline ends came to 12 bases. The CDR3 runs to 13 residues. Germline values: CDR1 KGHSH, CDR2 LQKENI. The CDR3 protein is CASSSIQGTEAFF. CDR3 bases: TGTGCCAGCTCGTCGATACAGGGCACTGAAGCTTTCTTT.

The chain recombines TRBV10-3 with TRBJ2-1; weak D call: TRBD1 (7 bases). The V end was cut by 0 bases, the J end by 5 bases, with 14 bases between. Per germline, CDR1 ENHRY and CDR2 SYGVKD. The CDR3 extends over 16 amino acids. This CDR3 is CAISESLAGGNNEQFF. CDR3 DNA sequence: TGTGCCATCAGTGAGTCCTTAGCAGGGGGGAACAATGAGCAGTTCTTC.

This clone has just one count. The chain employs TRBV10-3 and TRBJ2-5; the D gene is possibly TRBD2 (6 bases). Trimming took 2 bases from V and 6 from J, leaving 16 bases between them. This CDR3 is 15 amino acids long. CDR1 and CDR2 from the germline V gene are ENHRY and SYGVKD. The CDR3 loop reads CAISEESRGSKTQYF. In DNA form, the CDR3 reads TGTGCCATCAGTGAGGAAAGTCGGGGGAGTAAGACCCAGTACTTC.

This chain links TRBV5-8 with TRBJ2-1; a possible D gene is TRBD1 (6 bases). The V gene's germline CDR1 is SGHTS and CDR2 YDEGEE. V lost 4 bases to trimming and J lost 5 bases, with 16 bases between them. This CDR3 has 15 amino acids. CDR3 protein: CASSTRGYAHNEQFF. CDR3 nucleotides: TGTGCCAGCAGCACCAGGGGCTACGCACACAATGAGCAGTTCTTC.

This clone has only one observation. The chain joins TRBV11-2 to TRBJ2-5; TRBD2 aligns across 9 bases. With V trimmed by 5 bases and J by 1 base, 8 bases remained unmatched. This CDR3 is 16 amino acids long. CDR1 and CDR2 from the germline V gene are SGHAT and FQNNGV. The CDR3 region is CASSRAAGGLQETQYF. CDR3 coding DNA: TGTGCCAGCAGCCGAGCCGCGGGGGGGCTCCAAGAGACCCAGTACTTC.

This sequence joins TRBV11-2 and TRBJ1-1; D might be TRBD1 (5 bases). Germline lookup yields CDR1 SGHAT and CDR2 FQNNGV. The CDR3 is 13 amino acids. The V and J ends lost 0 bases and 4 bases respectively, with 6 bases between them. The CDR3 bases are TGTGCCAGCAGCTTAGAGGGGGGCACTGAAGCTTTCTTT. Amino acid sequence: CASSLEGGTEAFF.

The DNA for the CDR3 is TGTGCCAGCAGCTTAATGCCGGGGGCAAGACAGCCCCAGCATTTT. Protein: CASSLMPGARQPQHF. The chain is built from TRBV5-6 and TRBJ1-5; D possibly corresponds to TRBD1 (6 bases). CDR3 length: 15 amino acids. Germline CDR1 SGHDT, CDR2 YYEEEE. V was cut by 2 bases and J by 7 bases, with 16 bases left in between.

This chain joins TRBV27 and TRBJ2-1; 7 positions match TRBD1. The J segment lost 2 bases and the V segment lost 2 bases, leaving 3 bases of the junction unmatched. Per germline, CDR1 MNHEY and CDR2 SMNVEV (reference sequence). The CDR3 runs to 15 residues. The CDR3 region is CASSLRDRPYNEQFF. DNA for the CDR3: TGTGCCAGCAGTTTACGGGACAGACCCTACAATGAGCAGTTCTTC.

V usage is TRBV7-2 and J usage is TRBJ2-3, with D uncertain. Trimming took 6 bases from V and 3 from J, leaving 13 bases between them. The CDR3 totals 14 residues. Germline V gene lookup returns CDR1 SGHTA and CDR2 FQGNSA. The chain's CDR3 is CASSEDWSTDTQYF. The CDR3 nucleotides read TGTGCCAGCAGTGAAGACTGGTCGACAGATACGCAGTATTTT.

J is TRBJ2-3 and V is TRBV6-5; maybe TRBD1 (6 bases). V lost 5 bases, J lost 6 bases, and 15 bases lay in between. CDR3 length equals 14 residues. Germline values: CDR1 MNHEY, CDR2 SVGAGI. The CDR3 is CASSRQAGDDTQYF. The CDR3 region has the DNA TGTGCCAGCAGTCGACAGGCCGGGGATGATACGCAGTATTTT.

The rearrangement joins TRBV7-9 to TRBJ1-4; no firm D call. This CDR3 contains 12 residues. V lost 6 bases and J lost 5, with 7 bases in between. The germline gives CDR1 SEHNR, CDR2 FQNEAQ (reference sequence). DNA of the CDR3: TGTGCCAGCAGGGTGGGGAATGAAAAACTGTTTTTT. Translating it yields CASRVGNEKLFF.

The J gene is TRBJ2-3, the V gene TRBV9; TRBD2 aligns across 13 bases. Germline CDR1 reads SGDLS; CDR2 reads YYNGEE. The CDR3 has 18 residues. J gave up 2 bases and V 3 bases, and 9 bases lay outside the gene matches. The CDR3 loop reads CASSAMGLAGLITDTQYF. In DNA, the CDR3 is TGTGCCAGCAGCGCCATGGGACTAGCGGGGCTTATCACAGATACGCAGTATTTT.

V usage is TRBV7-2 and J usage is TRBJ1-4, with TRBD1 matching 7 bases. CDR3 length equals 16 residues. J gave up 6 bases and V 1 base, and 8 bases lay outside the gene matches. Germline V gene sequence: CDR1 SGHTA, CDR2 FQGNSA. The CDR3 nucleotides read TGTGCCAGCAGCTTAGGGGTACAGGGGAGGTATGAAAAACTGTTTTTT. Its translation: CASSLGVQGRYEKLFF.

The chain links TRBV5-1 to TRBJ2-2; a possible D gene is TRBD2 (8 bases). CDR1 and CDR2 (germline): SGHRS, YFSETQ. This CDR3 contains 18 residues. The V and J ends lost 4 bases and 5 bases respectively, with 24 bases between them. This CDR3 reads CASSRTGGLAMGTGELFF. CDR3 coding DNA: TGCGCCAGCAGCCGGACAGGCGGACTAGCAATGGGGACCGGGGAGCTGTTTTTT.

This clone showed up just a few times. The chain is built from TRBV7-9 and TRBJ1-5, with a tentative D call TRBD1 (6 bases). There are 16 residues in the CDR3. Trimming shortened V by 0 bases and J by 5 bases, and 14 bases separated the two germline ends. Germline V gene lookup returns CDR1 SEHNR and CDR2 FQNEAQ (reference sequence). The chain's CDR3 is CASSLAGGRGHQPQHF. In nucleotides, the CDR3 is TGTGCCAGCAGCTTAGCGGGGGGGCGCGGGCATCAGCCCCAGCATTTT. Combining the CDR3 with reference TRBV7-9 and TRBJ1-5 gives the whole variable domain DTGVSQNPRHKITKRGQNVTFRCDPISEHNRLYWYRQTLGQGPEFLTYFQNEAQLEKSRLLSDRFSAERPKGSFSTLEIQRTEQGDSAMYLCASSLAGGRGHQPQHFGDGTRLSIL.